These 26 T cell receptor beta chains were sequenced from one sample in a study of T cells in Graves' hyperthyroidism and ophthalmopathy (dated 2019 in TCRdb). Library construction relied on multiplex PCR. Sequencing was performed on an Illumina HiSeq 2000. The TCR beta CDR3 regions were amplified from RNA transcripts. For the first round of RT-PCR on the TCR CDR3, the HTBI primer set was used together with the Qiagen OneStep RT-PCR kit. TCRdb cleaned the public reads at Q25 with fastp, built clones with MiXCR and kept in-frame beta chains. Every CDR3 protein is listed once, alongside the most common genes and DNA of its rows. The sample table lists 300,000 to 500,000 distinct CDR3 sequences, approximately 15% of them with a count of one. Approximately 32% of the sample is in the top ten clones. The material sequenced was blood. The receptors stem from a woman aged 30 to 39 with Graves' hyperthyroidism.

This clonotype has at least ten counts. The CDR3 coding sequence is TGTGCCAGCAGCCCCACTAGCGCCGTCACTAATGAGCAGTTCTTC. Its translation is CASSPTSAVTNEQFF. The V and J genes are TRBV9 and TRBJ2-1; TRBD2 agrees at 7 bases. V was clipped by 4 bases and J by 7 bases; unmatched bases: 11. Germline assignment: CDR1 SGDLS and CDR2 YYNGEE. The CDR3 contains 15 residues. The full variable domain, completed using reference TRBV9 and TRBJ2-1, is DSGVTQTPKHLITATGQRVTLRCSPRSGDLSVYWYQQSLDQGLQFLIQYYNGEERAKGNILERFSAQQFPDLHSELNLSSLELGDSALYFCASSPTSAVTNEQFFGPGTRLTVL.

V and J are TRBV10-3 and TRBJ2-7; 8 nucleotides line up with TRBD2. Germline assignment: CDR1 ENHRY and CDR2 SYGVKD. This CDR3 has 14 amino acids. Germline trimming cut 0 bases from V and 7 bases from J; bases unmatched to any gene: 5. DNA for the CDR3: TGTGCCATCAGTGAGTCTCGGGAGGGGAGTGAGCAGTACTTC. Protein sequence: CAISESREGSEQYF.

This clonotype was seen at least ten times. The CDR3 DNA is TGCAGTGCCCCTGGGCCGGGTCAGCCCCAGCATTTT. Its translation: CSAPGPGQPQHF. This chain joins TRBV20-1 and TRBJ1-5; no clear D gene. Germline loops: CDR1 DFQATT, CDR2 SNEGSKA (reference sequence). Trimming removed 6 bases from V and 6 bases from J, with 12 bases in between. The CDR3 loop spans 12 amino acids.

In its sample, this clonotype was seen many times. This chain joins TRBV3-1 and TRBJ2-7, with 9 bases that match TRBD1. Germline V gives CDR1 LGHDT, CDR2 YNNKEL (reference sequence). The CDR3 is made up of 12 amino acids. Trimming cost V 6 bases and J 8 bases; bases outside gene matches: 5. The DNA of the CDR3 is TGTGCCAGCAGTCGCGGACAGGGGCAGCAGTACTTC. This codes for CASSRGQGQQYF.

This clonotype appeared many times. The gene calls are TRBV18 and TRBJ2-1; 7 nucleotides match TRBD2. Per the germline V gene, CDR1 is KGHSH and CDR2 is LQKENI. J was trimmed by 7 bases and V by 2 bases; bases with no gene match: 8. The CDR3 length is 15 residues. The CDR3 reads CASSPGEGRWNEQFF. In DNA form, the CDR3 reads TGTGCCAGCTCACCAGGGGAGGGACGGTGGAATGAGCAGTTCTTC.

This clonotype has more than one count but fewer than ten. This chain connects TRBV25-1 to TRBJ1-5; D unresolved. The CDR3 runs to 10 residues. Trimming took 8 bases from V and 2 from J, leaving 1 base between them. CDR1 MGHDK and CDR2 SYGVNS come from the germline V gene. CDR3 residues: CASGNQPQHF. The DNA of the CDR3 is TGTGCCAGCGGCAATCAGCCCCAGCATTTT.

The sample holds a few counts of this clonotype. The chain recombines TRBV7-3 with TRBJ2-6, with 8 nucleotides matching TRBD1. Germline values: CDR1 SGHTA, CDR2 FQGTGA. J was trimmed by 0 bases and V by 5 bases; bases with no gene match: 9. CDR3 size: 18 residues. This chain's CDR3 is CASSPRDRIPSGANVLTF. The DNA for the CDR3 is TGTGCCAGCAGCCCCAGGGACAGGATTCCCTCTGGGGCCAACGTCCTGACTTTC.

This clonotype came up many times. The chain is built from TRBV2 and TRBJ2-7, with 9 positions matching TRBD2. CDR3 length: 15 amino acids. Looked up from germline, CDR1 is SNHLY and CDR2 is FYNNEI. The V segment lost 0 bases and the J segment 4 bases; nucleotides outside the gene matches: 4. CDR3 nucleotides: TGTGCCAGCAGTGAAGCGCCGACTAGCGGATACGAGCAGTACTTC. Its protein is CASSEAPTSGYEQYF.

This clonotype came up a few times. The chain is built from TRBV4-1 and TRBJ2-7; TRBD2 matches at 9 bases. The CDR3 has 18 residues. With 3 bases clipped from V and 4 bases from J, the junction kept 16 bases outside the gene matches. CDR1 is MGHRA, CDR2 YSYEKL, per germline. This CDR3 is CASSQETPGRLAVYEQYF. For the CDR3, the DNA is TGCGCCAGCAGCCAGGAAACACCAGGGCGACTAGCGGTTTACGAGCAGTACTTC.

In this sample, this clonotype turned up many times. The chain recombines TRBV28 with TRBJ2-7; no clear D gene. Germline assignment: CDR1 MDHEN and CDR2 SYDVKM. This CDR3 spans 11 amino acids. V gave up 5 bases and J gave up 3 bases, with 5 bases separating them. The CDR3 is CASSPLYEQYF. CDR3 nucleotides: TGTGCCAGCAGTCCACTCTACGAGCAGTACTTC.

The V call is TRBV28, the J call TRBJ2-5; D may match TRBD1 or TRBD2 (5 bases each). Germline CDR1 is MDHEN and CDR2 is SYDVKM. The CDR3 runs 12 residues. Trimming cost V 4 bases and J 12 bases, with 15 bases left between them. The CDR3 reads CASSYVWGNKYF. As DNA, the CDR3 is TGTGCCAGCAGTTACGTCTGGGGGAATAAGTACTTC.

J is TRBJ2-7 and V is TRBV20-1; weak D call: TRBD1 (6 bases). V was shortened by 5 bases and J by 4 bases, with 33 bases between the two germline ends. The CDR3 extends over 19 amino acids. Germline V gives CDR1 DFQATT, CDR2 SNEGSKA (reference sequence). DNA for the CDR3: TGCAGTGCTGGGCTTAGTGAGGCGCTACAGGGCCTATTGCCTTACGAGCAGTACTTC. Amino acid sequence: CSAGLSEALQGLLPYEQYF.

This rearrangement joins TRBV11-2 to TRBJ2-3, with 16 bases identical to TRBD2. Germline V gene lookup returns CDR1 SGHAT and CDR2 FQNNGV. This CDR3 has 18 residues. The V gene end was trimmed by 4 bases and the J gene end by 4 bases; junction bases not matched to a gene: 8. The DNA of the CDR3 is TGTGCCAGCAGCTCCGCGTCGGGACTAGCGGGGGGGGCAGATACGCAGTATTTT. As protein: CASSSASGLAGGADTQYF.

This clonotype occurred a few times. This chain links TRBV18 with TRBJ2-7; D is possibly TRBD1 (6 bases). The ends were cut back, 0 bases at V and 6 bases at J, with 15 bases in the middle. Germline values: CDR1 KGHSH, CDR2 LQKENI. CDR3 length equals 15 residues. The CDR3 region has the DNA TGTGCCAGCTCACCACCGACAGGCGGGCTTTCCGAGCAGTACTTC. This gives the protein CASSPPTGGLSEQYF.

The chain employs TRBV9 and TRBJ2-1; D is perhaps TRBD1 (6 bases). CDR1 is SGDLS, CDR2 YYNGEE, per germline. Trimming shortened V by 4 bases and J by 4 bases, and 15 bases separated the two germline ends. The CDR3 covers 15 residues. In DNA, the CDR3 is TGTGCCAGCAGCACCCAAGCGGACAGATACAATGAGCAGTTCTTC. Amino acid sequence: CASSTQADRYNEQFF. Based on the CDR3 plus reference TRBV9 and TRBJ2-1, the full variable domain is DSGVTQTPKHLITATGQRVTLRCSPRSGDLSVYWYQQSLDQGLQFLIQYYNGEERAKGNILERFSAQQFPDLHSELNLSSLELGDSALYFCASSTQADRYNEQFFGPGTRLTVL.

With regard to this clonotype: A much larger clone differs from this one at a single base, so this may be a read error. The missing conserved phenylalanine or tryptophan at the end of this CDR3 makes a read error likely. The chain uses TRBV3-1 and TRBJ1-1; D gene uncertain. CDR3 size: 14 residues. Trimming shortened V by 4 bases and J by 0 bases, and 9 bases separated the two germline ends. CDR1 is LGHDT, CDR2 YNNKEL, per germline (reference sequence). The DNA of the CDR3 is TGTGCCAGCAGCCCTCAGACCTTGAACACTGAAGCTTTCCTT. It is translated as CASSPQTLNTEAFL.

This clonotype was recorded at least ten times. This chain uses TRBV10-3 with TRBJ2-7; 15 bases fit TRBD2. This CDR3 is 17 amino acids long. V lost 3 bases and J lost 5; bases outside the gene matches: 8. Per the germline V gene, CDR1 is ENHRY and CDR2 is SYGVKD. The CDR3 nucleotides read TGTGCCATCAGTGAAGGTCCGGGACTAGCGGGAGGCCACGAGCAGTACTTC. Translation: CAISEGPGLAGGHEQYF.

V is TRBV13 and J is TRBJ2-7, with 12 bases lining up with TRBD2. Germline trimming cut 1 base from V and 7 bases from J; bases unmatched to any gene: 8. Germline V gene lookup returns CDR1 PRHDT and CDR2 FYEKMQ (reference sequence). The CDR3 spans 16 residues. The CDR3 sequence: CASSLALAGGLGEQYF. DNA for the CDR3: TGTGCCAGCAGCTTAGCTCTAGCGGGAGGGCTGGGTGAGCAGTACTTC.

This clonotype was observed a handful of times. V is TRBV9 and J is TRBJ2-5; D is undetermined. V lost 6 bases, J lost 13 bases, and 22 bases lay in between. Germline lookup yields CDR1 SGDLS and CDR2 YYNGEE. CDR3 length: 13 residues. For the CDR3, the DNA is TGTGCCAGCACATCAATAGGGCTAGATAGTCTGTACTTC. It encodes CASTSIGLDSLYF.

The rearrangement joins TRBV5-4 to TRBJ2-1, with 14 bases lining up with TRBD2. Germline lookup yields CDR1 SGHNT and CDR2 YYREEE (reference sequence). Unmatched junction bases numbered 9, after V lost 0 bases and J lost 7 bases. The CDR3 is 18 amino acids. The CDR3: CASSLERLAGGPWNEQFF. In DNA form, the CDR3 reads TGTGCCAGCAGCTTGGAACGACTAGCGGGAGGGCCTTGGAATGAGCAGTTCTTC.

In its sample, this clonotype was seen many times. The chain carries TRBV28 and TRBJ2-2, with 9 bases fitting TRBD2. The CDR3 contains 18 residues. Trimming took 6 bases from V and 3 from J; bases not matched to a gene: 14. Germline V lookup: CDR1 MDHEN, CDR2 SYDVKM. This CDR3 is CASSHRFLAGTYTGELFF. The CDR3 nucleotides read TGTGCCAGCAGCCACCGTTTTCTAGCGGGGACGTACACCGGGGAGCTGTTTTTT.

This clonotype showed up many times. The V and J genes are TRBV2 and TRBJ2-7, with 12 bases aligning to TRBD2. The CDR3 spans 17 residues. Germline trimming cut 7 bases from V and 4 bases from J; bases unmatched to any gene: 14. Germline lookup yields CDR1 SNHLY and CDR2 FYNNEI. The CDR3 loop reads CASTKAKTSGRLYEQYF. The CDR3 coding sequence is TGTGCCAGCACCAAGGCGAAGACTAGCGGGAGATTGTACGAGCAGTACTTC.

The chain joins TRBV6-2 or TRBV6-3 to TRBJ1-2, with D possibly TRBD1 on 5 matching bases. V was clipped by 5 bases and J by 7 bases, with 14 bases between them. This CDR3 comprises 13 residues. The germline V gene encodes CDR1 MNHEY and CDR2 SVGEGT. CDR3 sequence (DNA): TGTGCCAGCAGTGCCGTATTGGGGGTTGGCTACACCTTC. It is translated as CASSAVLGVGYTF.

The V and J genes are TRBV2 and TRBJ1-5; possibly TRBD1 for D (5 bases). The CDR3 has 13 amino acids. Deletions cut 8 bases from V and 0 bases from J, with 8 bases between. Germline V gene sequence: CDR1 SNHLY, CDR2 FYNNEI. This CDR3 is CASGQDSNQPQHF. DNA of the CDR3: TGTGCCAGCGGACAAGATAGCAATCAGCCCCAGCATTTT. Using reference TRBV2 and TRBJ1-5 for the parts outside the CDR3, the full variable domain is EPEVTQTPSHQVTQMGQEVILRCVPISNHLYFYWYRQILGQKVEFLVSFYNNEISEKSEIFDDQFSVERPDGSNFTLKIRSTKLEDSAMYFCASGQDSNQPQHFGDGTRLSIL.

The rearrangement joins TRBV5-1 to TRBJ1-6, with D hard to call. The CDR3 is 15 residues long. V lost 1 base, J lost 3 bases, and 8 bases lay in between. In germline, CDR1 is SGHRS, CDR2 YFSETQ. CDR3 loop: CASSLRPGYNSPLHF. CDR3 nucleotides: TGCGCCAGCAGCTTGAGGCCAGGCTATAATTCACCCCTCCACTTT.

This clonotype was counted many times. CDR3 bases: TGTGCCAGCAGTTACCCTGGACAGGGGAGATACGAGCAGTACTTC. Its protein product is CASSYPGQGRYEQYF. This chain joins TRBV7-2 and TRBJ2-7; 9 positions agree with TRBD1. In germline, CDR1 is SGHTA, CDR2 FQGNSA. With V trimmed by 6 bases and J by 4 bases, 10 bases remained unmatched. The CDR3 spans 15 residues.